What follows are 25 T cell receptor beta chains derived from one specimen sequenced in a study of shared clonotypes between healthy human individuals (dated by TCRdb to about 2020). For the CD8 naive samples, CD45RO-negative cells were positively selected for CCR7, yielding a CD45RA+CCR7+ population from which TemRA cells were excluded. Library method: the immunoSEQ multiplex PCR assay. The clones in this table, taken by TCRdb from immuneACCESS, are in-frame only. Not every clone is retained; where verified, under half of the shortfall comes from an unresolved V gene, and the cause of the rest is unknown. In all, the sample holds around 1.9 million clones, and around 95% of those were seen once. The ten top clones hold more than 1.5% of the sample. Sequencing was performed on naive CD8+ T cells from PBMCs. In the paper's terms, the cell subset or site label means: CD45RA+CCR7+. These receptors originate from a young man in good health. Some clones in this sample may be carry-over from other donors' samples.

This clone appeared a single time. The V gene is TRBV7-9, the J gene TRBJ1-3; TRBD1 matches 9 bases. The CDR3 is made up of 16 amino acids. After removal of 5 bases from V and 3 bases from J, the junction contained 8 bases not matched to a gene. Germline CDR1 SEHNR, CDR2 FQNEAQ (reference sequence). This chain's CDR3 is CASSPQQGALGNTIYF. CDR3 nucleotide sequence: TGTGCCAGCAGCCCTCAACAGGGGGCGCTTGGAAACACCATATATTTT.

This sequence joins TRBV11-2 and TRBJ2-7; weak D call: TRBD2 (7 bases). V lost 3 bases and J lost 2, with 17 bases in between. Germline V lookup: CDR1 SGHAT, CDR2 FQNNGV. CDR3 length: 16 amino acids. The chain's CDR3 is CASSFHERGAPYEQYF. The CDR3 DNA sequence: TGTGCCAGCAGCTTCCACGAACGGGGGGCGCCCTACGAGCAGTACTTC.

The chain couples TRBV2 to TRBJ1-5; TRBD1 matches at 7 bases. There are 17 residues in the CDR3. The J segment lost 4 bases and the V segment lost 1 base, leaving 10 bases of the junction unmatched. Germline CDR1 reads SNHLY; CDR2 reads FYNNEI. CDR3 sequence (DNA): TGTGCCAGCAGTGAAGGACAGGGTGAGGCTTGGAATCAGCCCCAGCATTTT. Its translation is CASSEGQGEAWNQPQHF.

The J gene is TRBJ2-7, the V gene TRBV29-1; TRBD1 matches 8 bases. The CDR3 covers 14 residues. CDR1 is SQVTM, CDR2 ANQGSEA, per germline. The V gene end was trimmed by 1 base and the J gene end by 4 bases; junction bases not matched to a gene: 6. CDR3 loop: CSVEGLQGAYEQYF. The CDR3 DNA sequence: TGCAGCGTTGAAGGACTTCAGGGGGCTTACGAGCAGTACTTC.

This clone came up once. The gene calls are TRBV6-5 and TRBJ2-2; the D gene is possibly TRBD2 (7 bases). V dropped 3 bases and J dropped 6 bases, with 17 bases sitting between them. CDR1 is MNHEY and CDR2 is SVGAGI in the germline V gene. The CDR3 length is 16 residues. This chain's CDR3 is CASSYNRGGSPGELFF. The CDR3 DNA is TGTGCCAGCAGTTATAATAGGGGGGGATCGCCCGGGGAGCTGTTTTTT.

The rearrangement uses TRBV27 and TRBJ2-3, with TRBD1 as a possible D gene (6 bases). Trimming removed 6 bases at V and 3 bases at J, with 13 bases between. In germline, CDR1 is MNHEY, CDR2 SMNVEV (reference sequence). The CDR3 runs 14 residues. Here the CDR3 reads CASRPGARTDTQYF. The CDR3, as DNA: TGTGCCAGCAGGCCAGGGGCTAGAACAGATACGCAGTATTTT.

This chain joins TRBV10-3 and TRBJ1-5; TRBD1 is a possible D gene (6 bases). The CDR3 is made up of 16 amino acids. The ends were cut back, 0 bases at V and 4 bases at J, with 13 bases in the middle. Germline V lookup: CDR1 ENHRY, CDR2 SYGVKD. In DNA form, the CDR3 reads TGTGCCATCAGTGAGTCGAGGGGAAGGGGGAATCAGCCCCAGCATTTT. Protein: CAISESRGRGNQPQHF.

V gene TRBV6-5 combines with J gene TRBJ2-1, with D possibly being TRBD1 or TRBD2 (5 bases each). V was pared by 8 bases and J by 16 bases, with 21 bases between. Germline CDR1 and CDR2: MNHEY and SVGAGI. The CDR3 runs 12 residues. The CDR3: CASAAVGTELFF. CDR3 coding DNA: TGTGCCAGCGCAGCCGTGGGGACGGAGCTTTTCTTC.

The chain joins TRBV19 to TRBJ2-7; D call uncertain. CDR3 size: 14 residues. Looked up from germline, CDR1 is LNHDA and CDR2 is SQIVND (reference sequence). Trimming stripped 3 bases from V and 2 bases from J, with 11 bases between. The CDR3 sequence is CASSMRVYTYEQYF. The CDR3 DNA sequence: TGTGCCAGTAGTATGAGAGTCTACACCTACGAGCAGTACTTC.

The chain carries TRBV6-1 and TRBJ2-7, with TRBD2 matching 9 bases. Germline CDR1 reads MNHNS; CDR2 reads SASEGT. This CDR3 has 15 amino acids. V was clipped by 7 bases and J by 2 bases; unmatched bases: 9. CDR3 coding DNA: TGTGCCAGCAAGGCGGGAGGGTACAATCCCTACGAGCAGTACTTC. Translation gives CASKAGGYNPYEQYF.

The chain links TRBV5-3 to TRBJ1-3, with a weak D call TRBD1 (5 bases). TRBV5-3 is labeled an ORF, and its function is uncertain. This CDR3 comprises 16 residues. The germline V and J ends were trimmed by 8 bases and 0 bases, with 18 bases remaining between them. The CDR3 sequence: CASGGSLALSGNTIYF. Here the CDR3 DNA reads TGTGCCAGTGGGGGGAGTTTGGCCCTCTCTGGAAACACCATATATTTT.

The CDR3 coding sequence is TGTGCCAGCAGCACAGCACCCGGGACAGCGAACGAGCAGTACTTC. Encoded protein: CASSTAPGTANEQYF. The chain carries TRBV7-9 and TRBJ2-7; 7 bases are shared with TRBD1. Germline CDR1 and CDR2: SEHNR and FQNEAQ (reference sequence). The CDR3 consists of 15 residues. The trim removed 5 bases at V and 5 bases at J, leaving 12 bases unmatched.

In nucleotides, the CDR3 is TGTGCCAGTAGTAAAAGGGGGACAGGGAAGCTTTATAGCAATCAGCCCCAGCATTTT. Its protein is CASSKRGTGKLYSNQPQHF. The chain combines TRBV19 with TRBJ1-5; 9 bases line up with TRBD1. Germline-derived CDR1 and CDR2 are LNHDA and SQIVND (reference sequence). V trimming: 4 bases; J trimming: 0 bases; junction bases outside the gene matches: 13. CDR3 size: 19 residues.

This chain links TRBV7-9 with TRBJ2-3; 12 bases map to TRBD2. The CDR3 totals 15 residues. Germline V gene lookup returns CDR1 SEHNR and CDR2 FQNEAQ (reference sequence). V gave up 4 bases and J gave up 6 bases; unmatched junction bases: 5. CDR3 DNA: TGTGCCAGCAGCTGGAGACTAGCGGGGGAGGATACGCAGTATTTT. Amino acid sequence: CASSWRLAGEDTQYF.

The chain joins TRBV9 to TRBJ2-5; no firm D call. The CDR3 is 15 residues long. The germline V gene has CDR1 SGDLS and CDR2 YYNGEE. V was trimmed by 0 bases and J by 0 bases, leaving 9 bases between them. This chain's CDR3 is CASSVAVADQETQYF. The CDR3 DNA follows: TGTGCCAGCAGCGTAGCGGTGGCGGACCAAGAGACCCAGTACTTC.

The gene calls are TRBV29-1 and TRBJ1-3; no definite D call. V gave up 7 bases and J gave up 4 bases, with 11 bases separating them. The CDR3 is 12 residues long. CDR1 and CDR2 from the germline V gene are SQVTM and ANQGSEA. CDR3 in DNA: TGCAGCGCCCAGCCCGTGGGAAACACCATATATTTT. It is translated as CSAQPVGNTIYF. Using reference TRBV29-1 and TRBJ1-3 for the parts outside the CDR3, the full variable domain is SAVISQKPSRDICQRGTSLTIQCQVDSQVTMMFWYRQQPGQSLTLIATANQGSEATYESGFVIDKFPISRPNLTFSTLTVSNMSPEDSSIYLCSAQPVGNTIYFGEGSWLTVV.

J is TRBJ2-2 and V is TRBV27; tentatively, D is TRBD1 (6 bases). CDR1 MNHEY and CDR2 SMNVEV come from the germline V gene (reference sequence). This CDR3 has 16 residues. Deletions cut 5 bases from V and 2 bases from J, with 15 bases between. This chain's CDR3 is CASSPPDSYNTGELFF. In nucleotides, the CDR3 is TGTGCCAGCAGTCCCCCGGACAGCTACAACACCGGGGAGCTGTTTTTT.

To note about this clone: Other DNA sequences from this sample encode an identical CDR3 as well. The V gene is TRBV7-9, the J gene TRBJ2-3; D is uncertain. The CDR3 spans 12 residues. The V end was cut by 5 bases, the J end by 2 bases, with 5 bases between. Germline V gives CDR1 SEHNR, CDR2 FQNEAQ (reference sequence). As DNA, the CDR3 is TGTGCCAGCAGCGCCTCCACAGATACGCAGTATTTT. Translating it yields CASSASTDTQYF.

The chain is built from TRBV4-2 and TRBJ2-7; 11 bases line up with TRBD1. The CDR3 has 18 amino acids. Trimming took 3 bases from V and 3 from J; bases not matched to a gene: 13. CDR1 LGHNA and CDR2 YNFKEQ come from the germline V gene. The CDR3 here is CASSQGPFPGTGGYEQYF. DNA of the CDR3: TGTGCCAGCAGCCAGGGCCCCTTTCCCGGGACAGGGGGCTACGAGCAGTACTTC.

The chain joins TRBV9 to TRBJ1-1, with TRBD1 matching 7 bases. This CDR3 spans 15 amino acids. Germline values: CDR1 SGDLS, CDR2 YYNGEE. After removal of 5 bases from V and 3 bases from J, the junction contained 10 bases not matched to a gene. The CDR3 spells CASRPTGAEYTEAFF. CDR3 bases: TGTGCCAGCAGACCTACAGGGGCCGAATACACTGAAGCTTTCTTT. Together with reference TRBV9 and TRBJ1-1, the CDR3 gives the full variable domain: DSGVTQTPKHLITATGQRVTLRCSPRSGDLSVYWYQQSLDQGLQFLIQYYNGEERAKGNILERFSAQQFPDLHSELNLSSLELGDSALYFCASRPTGAEYTEAFFGQGTRLTVV.

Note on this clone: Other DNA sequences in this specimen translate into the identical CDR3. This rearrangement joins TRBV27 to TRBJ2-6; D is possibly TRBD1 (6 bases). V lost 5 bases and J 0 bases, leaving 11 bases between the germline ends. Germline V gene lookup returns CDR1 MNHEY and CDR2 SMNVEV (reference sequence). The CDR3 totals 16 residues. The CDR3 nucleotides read TGTGCCAGCAGTCTCTTGGGGGCCTCTGGGGCCAACGTCCTGACTTTC. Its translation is CASSLLGASGANVLTF.

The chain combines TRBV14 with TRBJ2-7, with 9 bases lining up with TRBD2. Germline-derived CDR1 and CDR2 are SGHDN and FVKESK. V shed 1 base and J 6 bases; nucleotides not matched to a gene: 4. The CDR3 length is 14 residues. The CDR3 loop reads CASSQVAGGSEQYF. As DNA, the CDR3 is TGTGCCAGCAGCCAAGTGGCGGGAGGGAGCGAGCAGTACTTC.

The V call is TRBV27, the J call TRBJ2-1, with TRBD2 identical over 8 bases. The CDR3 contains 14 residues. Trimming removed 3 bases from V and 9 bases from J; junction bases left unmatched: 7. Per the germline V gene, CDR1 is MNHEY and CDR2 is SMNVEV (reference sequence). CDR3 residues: CASSFGRALGEQFF. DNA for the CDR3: TGTGCCAGCAGTTTCGGGAGGGCCTTGGGTGAGCAGTTCTTC.

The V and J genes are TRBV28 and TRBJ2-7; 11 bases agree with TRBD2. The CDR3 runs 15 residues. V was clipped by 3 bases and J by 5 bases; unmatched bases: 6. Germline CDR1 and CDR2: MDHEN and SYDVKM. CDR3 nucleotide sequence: TGTGCCAGCAGTTTTAGCGGGAGGGCCGTGGACGAGCAGTACTTC. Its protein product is CASSFSGRAVDEQYF.

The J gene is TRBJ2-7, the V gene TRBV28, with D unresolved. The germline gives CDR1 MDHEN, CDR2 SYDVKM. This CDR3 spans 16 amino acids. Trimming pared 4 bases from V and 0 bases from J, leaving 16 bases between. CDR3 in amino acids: CASSSQAEAGSYEQYF. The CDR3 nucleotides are TGTGCCAGCAGTTCCCAAGCTGAGGCAGGCTCCTACGAGCAGTACTTC.